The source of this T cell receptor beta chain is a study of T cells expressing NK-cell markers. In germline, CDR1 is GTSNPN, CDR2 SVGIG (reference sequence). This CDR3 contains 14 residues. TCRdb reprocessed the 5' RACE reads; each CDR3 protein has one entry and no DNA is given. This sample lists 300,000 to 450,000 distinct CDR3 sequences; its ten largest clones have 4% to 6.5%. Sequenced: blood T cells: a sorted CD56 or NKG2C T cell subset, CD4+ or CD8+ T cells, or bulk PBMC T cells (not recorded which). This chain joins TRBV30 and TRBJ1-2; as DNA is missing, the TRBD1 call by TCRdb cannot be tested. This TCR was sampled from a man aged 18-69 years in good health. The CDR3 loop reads CAWSVGQGDYGYTF.